This T cell receptor (beta chain) was identified during a study of blood T cell repertoires in COVID-19. Using immunoSEQ multiplex PCR, the repertoire was profiled, and TCRdb retains in-frame clones only, with some absent. In the table there are 170,000 or so clones, more than 75% of which are singletons. Participants came from under 30 US areas, aged about 18 to 89 years. Sequenced input: PBMCs or T cells enriched from blood (not recorded which). The TCR originated in a woman aged 45-59 years who had recovered from COVID-19.

The CDR3 DNA reads as TGTGCCAGCAGCTTAGATCCGGGTTCCCAGCCCCAGCATTTT. Its protein is CASSLDPGSQPQHF. This chain links TRBV7-2 with TRBJ1-5, with unresolved D. V was cut by 1 base and J by 7 bases, with 11 bases left in between. The CDR3 length is 14 residues. Per germline, CDR1 SGHTA and CDR2 FQGNSA.